These 27 T cell receptor beta chains share one sample of origin, sequenced in a study of cytomegalovirus exposure and HLA in healthy donors (dated by TCRdb to about 2017). Receptor libraries were prepared by the immunoSEQ multiplex PCR assay. For the multiplex PCR, a mixture combining 60 forward primers for TCR Vbeta segments and 13 reverse primers for TCR Jbeta segments was used. As stored in TCRdb, this immuneACCESS dataset retains in-frame rearrangements with V and J assigned. A fraction of the clones does not appear; measured against another copy, unresolved V genes explain less than half of the discrepancy, and the remainder lacks a known reason. Within this sample are tens of thousands of clones, with about four fifths of them counted one time only. Jointly, the top ten make up 7.3% of the sample. Sequenced: PBMCs. These receptors came from a man aged 25-45 years in good health and CMV-seronegative.

There are a few counts of this clone. This sequence joins TRBV6-1 and TRBJ1-2; possibly TRBD1 for D (6 bases). The CDR3 loop spans 14 amino acids. Germline CDR1 MNHNS, CDR2 SASEGT. Trimming took off 1 base at V and 7 bases at J, with 13 bases between the two ends. The CDR3 DNA sequence: TGTGCCAGCAGTGAAGATGTCAGGGGCGGTGGCTACACCTTC. Amino acids: CASSEDVRGGGYTF.

This chain links TRBV25-1 with TRBJ1-4, with 9 positions matching TRBD1. The CDR3 totals 15 residues. CDR1 MGHDK and CDR2 SYGVNS come from the germline V gene. Trimming at V came to 4 bases and at J to 8 bases, leaving 8 bases not matched to a gene. CDR3 in DNA: TGTGCCAGCAGTGCGTCCGGGACAGGGTACGAAAAACTGTTTTTT. This sequence encodes CASSASGTGYEKLFF.

V and J are TRBV27 and TRBJ2-6; 10 positions match TRBD1. The germline V gene has CDR1 MNHEY and CDR2 SMNVEV (reference sequence). The CDR3 contains 17 residues. Unmatched junction bases numbered 4, after V lost 1 base and J lost 4 bases. The CDR3 sequence: CASSLYGQGEGANVLTF. CDR3 in DNA: TGTGCCAGCAGTTTATACGGACAGGGGGAAGGGGCCAACGTCCTGACTTTC.

The V call is TRBV7-8, the J call TRBJ1-5, with D maybe TRBD1 (5 bases). V was trimmed by 1 base and J by 3 bases, leaving 10 bases between them. Germline V gene lookup returns CDR1 SGHVS and CDR2 FQNEAQ. The CDR3 has 15 residues. The CDR3, as DNA: TGTGCCAGCAGCTTAGATTCAGGGTACAATCAGCCCCAGCATTTT. It codes for CASSLDSGYNQPQHF.

This chain links TRBV7-2 with TRBJ2-1; 11 positions match TRBD2. This CDR3 is 16 amino acids long. V lost 7 bases to trimming and J lost 0 bases; unmatched junction nucleotides: 5. Germline CDR1 and CDR2: SGHTA and FQGNSA. The CDR3 protein is CASNPSGGFSYNEQFF. CDR3 coding DNA: TGTGCCAGCAACCCTAGCGGGGGGTTCTCCTACAATGAGCAGTTCTTC.

The rearrangement links TRBV18 to TRBJ1-6, with D unresolved. Trimming took off 3 bases at V and 8 bases at J, with 17 bases between the two ends. CDR3 length: 16 amino acids. The germline V gene has CDR1 KGHSH and CDR2 LQKENI. For the CDR3, the DNA is TGTGCCAGCTCACCCCTACACTCACCGGAGGATTCACCCCTCCACTTT. Amino acids: CASSPLHSPEDSPLHF.

The V and J genes are TRBV28 and TRBJ1-4; D ambiguous. V lost 8 bases, J lost 7 bases, and 17 bases lay in between. Germline-derived CDR1 and CDR2 are MDHEN and SYDVKM. The CDR3 totals 14 residues. The CDR3 DNA is TGTGCCAGCCTCCAGGCCCTCGGAGGTGAAAAACTGTTTTTT. Protein product: CASLQALGGEKLFF.

This chain uses TRBV6-1 with TRBJ2-2, with 12 bases fitting TRBD1. After removal of 4 bases from V and 5 bases from J, the junction contained 5 bases not matched to a gene. Germline V gives CDR1 MNHNS, CDR2 SASEGT. CDR3 length equals 16 residues. CDR3 DNA: TGTGCCAGCAGTGTGCCGGGACAGGGGGCGACCGGGGAGCTGTTTTTT. Amino acids: CASSVPGQGATGELFF.

Notes on this clone: Other DNA sequences within the sample encode an identical CDR3. The chain combines TRBV6-1 with TRBJ1-1; TRBD1 is a possible D gene (5 bases). This CDR3 is 14 amino acids long. CDR1 and CDR2 from the germline V gene are MNHNS and SASEGT. V lost 6 bases and J lost 0, with 11 bases in between. The CDR3 region has the DNA TGTGCCAGCAGGGACGGGGGGGTGAACACTGAAGCTTTCTTT. Translation: CASRDGGVNTEAFF.

This clone was found a few times. The V and J genes are TRBV6-1 and TRBJ1-1; no definite D call. There are 17 residues in the CDR3. Trimming took off 2 bases at V and 0 bases at J, with 16 bases between the two ends. From germline, CDR1 is MNHNS and CDR2 SASEGT. CDR3 loop: CASSEQVRPRLNTEAFF. In DNA, the CDR3 is TGTGCCAGCAGTGAACAGGTTCGGCCCCGTTTGAACACTGAAGCTTTCTTT.

The chain has TRBV6-6 and TRBJ2-2, with 8 bases matching TRBD1. Trimming removed 4 bases from V and 1 base from J; junction bases left unmatched: 2. The CDR3 has 15 amino acids. Germline V gene data show CDR1 as MNHNY and CDR2 as SVGAGI (reference sequence). The CDR3, as DNA: TGTGCCAGCAGTTTCGGGACAGGGAACACCGGGGAGCTGTTTTTT. The encoded protein is CASSFGTGNTGELFF.

This chain links TRBV10-3 with TRBJ2-3; the match to TRBD2 covers 8 bases. CDR3 length: 14 amino acids. The J segment lost 2 bases and the V segment lost 10 bases, leaving 8 bases of the junction unmatched. Looked up from germline, CDR1 is ENHRY and CDR2 is SYGVKD. CDR3: CATRGGPDTDTQYF. CDR3 bases: TGTGCCACCCGCGGGGGGCCAGACACAGATACGCAGTATTTT.

This sequence joins TRBV10-3 and TRBJ1-1, with 8 bases lining up with TRBD1. CDR1 is ENHRY, CDR2 SYGVKD, per germline. The CDR3 has 14 residues. With V trimmed by 2 bases and J by 5 bases, 4 bases remained unmatched. The DNA of the CDR3 is TGTGCCATCAGTGAGAACAGACAGGGGACTGAAGCTTTCTTT. Translating gives CAISENRQGTEAFF.

The gene calls are TRBV19 and TRBJ1-2, with TRBD1 as a possible D gene (5 bases). The CDR3 has 16 amino acids. V lost 4 bases and J 4 bases, leaving 19 bases between the germline ends. Germline CDR1 and CDR2: LNHDA and SQIVND (reference sequence). CDR3 bases: TGTGCCAGTAGTACCAAAGGGGCGAGGATTCTCTATGGCTACACCTTC. As protein: CASSTKGARILYGYTF.

The genes are TRBV6-5 and TRBJ2-7; a weak D match, TRBD1 (5 bases). Germline V lookup: CDR1 MNHEY, CDR2 SVGAGI. Trimming shortened V by 6 bases and J by 3 bases, and 12 bases separated the two germline ends. The CDR3 has 13 amino acids. The CDR3 region has the DNA TGTGCCAGCAGACTGACAGAAAACTACGAGCAGTACTTC. It yields the protein CASRLTENYEQYF.

This chain links TRBV19 with TRBJ2-5; D possibly corresponds to TRBD1 (5 bases). The CDR3 is 15 residues long. The germline V and J ends were trimmed by 1 base and 2 bases, with 11 bases remaining between them. Germline assignment: CDR1 LNHDA and CDR2 SQIVND (reference sequence). The CDR3 loop reads CASSIAGHLQETQYF. CDR3 nucleotide sequence: TGTGCCAGTAGTATAGCTGGACACCTACAAGAGACCCAGTACTTC.

This chain connects TRBV19 to TRBJ1-1; D unresolved. Trimming left V 7 bases short and J 0 bases short, with 12 bases between. The length of the CDR3 is 14 residues. Germline CDR1 reads LNHDA; CDR2 reads SQIVND (reference sequence). The CDR3 DNA is TGTGCCAGTAAGAGCCCGGAGATGAACACTGAAGCTTTCTTT. Encoded protein: CASKSPEMNTEAFF.

The CDR3 coding sequence is TGTGCCAGCAGTTCGTGGACAGGGATTGGTAGTCAGCCCCAGCATTTT. Protein: CASSSWTGIGSQPQHF. The rearrangement links TRBV27 to TRBJ1-5; the match to TRBD1 covers 8 bases. This CDR3 has 16 residues. Germline V CDR1 and CDR2: MNHEY, SMNVEV (reference sequence). J lost 6 bases, V lost 4 bases, and 11 bases had no gene match.

V gene TRBV7-6 combines with J gene TRBJ2-1; 13 positions match TRBD2. From germline, CDR1 is SGHVS and CDR2 FNYEAQ. The CDR3 is 16 residues long. Trimming removed 5 bases from V and 8 bases from J; junction bases left unmatched: 9. CDR3 amino acids: CASSILAGGLFDEQFF. The CDR3 DNA is TGTGCCAGCAGCATACTAGCGGGAGGGCTTTTTGATGAGCAGTTCTTC.

The genes are TRBV6-1 and TRBJ1-4; 7 bases agree with TRBD1. The CDR3 contains 14 residues. The trim removed 6 bases at V and 10 bases at J, leaving 11 bases unmatched. Germline assignment: CDR1 MNHNS and CDR2 SASEGT. CDR3 DNA: TGTGCCAGCAGCCTCCAGGGGGTAAATCGAAAACTGTTTTTT. Protein sequence: CASSLQGVNRKLFF.

This clone has more than one count but fewer than ten. Here the CDR3 reads CASSKGVSNTEAFF. The DNA of the CDR3 is TGTGCCAGCTCAAAGGGGGTCTCGAACACTGAAGCTTTCTTT. The chain employs TRBV18 and TRBJ1-1; TRBD1 is a possible D gene (6 bases). The CDR3 consists of 14 residues. The germline gives CDR1 KGHSH, CDR2 LQKENI. The V end was cut by 5 bases, the J end by 1 base, with 11 bases between.

This clone occurred a few times. The chain combines TRBV6-1 with TRBJ2-7, with TRBD2 matching over 8 bases. CDR3 size: 15 residues. Germline V CDR1 and CDR2: MNHNS, SASEGT. V lost 0 bases, J lost 0 bases, and 1 base stayed unmatched. CDR3 sequence (DNA): TGTGCCAGCAGTGAAGCGCTAGCGGGCTCCTACGAGCAGTACTTC. Translating gives CASSEALAGSYEQYF.

V usage is TRBV7-3 and J usage is TRBJ1-1, with D uncertain. Germline loops: CDR1 SGHTA, CDR2 FQGTGA. With 2 bases removed from V and 1 base from J, the gap between germline ends came to 8 bases. This CDR3 comprises 14 residues. CDR3 residues: CASSLGPTNTEAFF. In DNA, the CDR3 is TGTGCCAGCAGCTTAGGCCCCACGAACACTGAAGCTTTCTTT.

As DNA, the CDR3 is TGTGCCAGCAGCCAAGCCTCGGAGACCCAGTACTTC. As protein: CASSQASETQYF. The chain employs TRBV4-2 and TRBJ2-5; D unclear. Germline assignment: CDR1 LGHNA and CDR2 YNFKEQ. The CDR3 extends over 12 amino acids. V dropped 1 base and J dropped 5 bases, with 5 bases sitting between them.

The V call is TRBV5-1, the J call TRBJ2-2, with D uncertain. V lost 1 base to trimming and J lost 1 base, with 5 bases between them. This CDR3 comprises 14 residues. Germline CDR1 is SGHRS and CDR2 is YFSETQ. CDR3 in DNA: TGCGCCAGCAGCTTGCTAGAGAACACCGGGGAGCTGTTTTTT. It specifies CASSLLENTGELFF.

The chain has TRBV10-3 and TRBJ2-7; 8 nucleotides align to TRBD1. Germline CDR1 is ENHRY and CDR2 is SYGVKD. V trimming: 5 bases; J trimming: 7 bases; junction bases outside the gene matches: 13. This CDR3 is built from 15 residues. For the CDR3, the DNA is TGTGCCATCAGTCCACAGGCAGGGGGCGCGGGGGAGCAGTACTTC. Protein: CAISPQAGGAGEQYF.

The gene calls are TRBV5-1 and TRBJ2-1, with D unclear. The CDR3 runs 13 residues. V lost 0 bases to trimming and J lost 5 bases, with 6 bases between them. From germline, CDR1 is SGHRS and CDR2 YFSETQ. CDR3 amino acids: CASSLEHNNEQFF. Here the CDR3 DNA reads TGCGCCAGCAGCTTGGAACATAACAATGAGCAGTTCTTC.